This entry describes one T cell receptor (beta chain). Its antigen is not identified. This sample is part of a study of T cell responses to AZD1222 COVID-19 vaccine. Study-wide results and limits: An increase in Spike-specific TCR breadth and depth was observed after two AZD1222 doses. Reportedly, nearly half of unique spike TCRs recognized epitopes outside B.1.351/B.1.1.7 mutations. At 160-218 and 743-854, vaccine-associated CD4 TCRs were dominant, and they spanned spike. Clonal diversity was possibly underestimated, and white British individuals and females predominated among donors.

The CDR3 contains 14 residues. Germline V CDR1 and CDR2: SGHTA, FQGNSA. Trimming cost V 6 bases and J 7 bases, with 18 bases left between them. Measured with immunoSEQ multiplex PCR; TCRdb has only the in-frame clones, and not every one. The table lists approximately 79,000 clones, about 88% of them singletons. This chain joins TRBV7-2 and TRBJ1-1, with a weak D call TRBD1 (6 bases). This sample comprised peripheral blood, obtained on day 0 of AZD1222 vaccination. The sequence was collected from an adult in good health. The CDR3 DNA reads as TGTGCCAGCAGTTATTATCAGGGGATGGTTGAAGCTTTCTTT. Amino acids: CASSYYQGMVEAFF.